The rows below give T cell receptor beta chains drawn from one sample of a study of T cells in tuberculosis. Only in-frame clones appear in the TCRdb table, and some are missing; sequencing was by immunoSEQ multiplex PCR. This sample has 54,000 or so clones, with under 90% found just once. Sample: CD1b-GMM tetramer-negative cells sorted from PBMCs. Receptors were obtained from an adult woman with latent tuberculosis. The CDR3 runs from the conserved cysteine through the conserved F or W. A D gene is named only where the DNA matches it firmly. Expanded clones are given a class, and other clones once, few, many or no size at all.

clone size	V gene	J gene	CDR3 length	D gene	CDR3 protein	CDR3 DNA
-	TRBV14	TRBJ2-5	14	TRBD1	CASSWTGLRGTQYF	TGTGCCAGCAGCTGGACAGGCCTTCGGGGGACCCAGTACTTC
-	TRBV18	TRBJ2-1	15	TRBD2	CASSPAGGLRNEQFF	TGTGCCAGCTCACCAGCGGGGGGGCTGAGGAATGAGCAGTTCTTC
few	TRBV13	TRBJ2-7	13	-	CASSFDRDYEQYF	TGTGCCAGCAGCTTCGACAGAGACTACGAGCAGTACTTC
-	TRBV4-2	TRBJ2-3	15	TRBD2	CASRRGGASTDTQYF	TGTGCCAGCAGACGCGGGGGGGCCTCCACAGATACGCAGTATTTT
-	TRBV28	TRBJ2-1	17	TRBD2	CASSLGLAGGGGNEQFF	TGTGCCAGCAGTTTAGGGCTAGCGGGGGGTGGCGGCAATGAGCAGTTCTTC
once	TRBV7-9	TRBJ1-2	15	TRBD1	CASSLDEGAVYGYTF	TGTGCCAGCAGCTTAGATGAGGGGGCGGTCTATGGCTACACCTTC
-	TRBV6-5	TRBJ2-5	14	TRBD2	CASSLSGGAKTQYF	TGTGCCAGCAGTCTAAGCGGGGGGGCAAAGACCCAGTACTTC
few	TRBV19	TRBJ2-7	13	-	CASSISLGDEQYF	TGTGCCAGTAGTATCTCTCTCGGGGACGAGCAGTACTTC
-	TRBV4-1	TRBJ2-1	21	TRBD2	CASSQTRLAGGPRSSYNEQFF	TGCGCCAGCAGCCAAACCCGACTAGCGGGAGGGCCCAGGAGCTCCTACAATGAGCAGTTCTTC
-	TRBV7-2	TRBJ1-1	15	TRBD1	CASSLQGATTSEAFF	TGTGCCAGCAGCTTACAGGGGGCCACGACAAGTGAAGCTTTCTTT
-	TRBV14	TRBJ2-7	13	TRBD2	CASRGLAGREQYF	TGTGCCAGCAGAGGTCTAGCGGGACGCGAGCAGTACTTC
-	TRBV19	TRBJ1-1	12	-	CASRDRNTEAFF	TGTGCCAGTAGGGACAGGAACACTGAAGCTTTCTTT
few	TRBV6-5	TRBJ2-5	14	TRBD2	CATRGGLFQETQYF	TGTGCCACCCGGGGGGGGCTCTTCCAAGAGACCCAGTACTTC
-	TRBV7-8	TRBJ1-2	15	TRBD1	CASSPGVRTGYGYTF	TGTGCCAGCAGCCCTGGTGTTAGGACAGGGTATGGCTACACCTTC
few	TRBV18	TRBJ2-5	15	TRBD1	CASSPEQGKLETQYF	TGTGCCAGCTCACCAGAACAGGGGAAATTGGAGACCCAGTACTTC
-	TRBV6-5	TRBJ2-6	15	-	CASSAFSSGANVLTF	TGTGCCAGCAGTGCATTCAGCTCTGGGGCCAACGTCCTGACTTTC
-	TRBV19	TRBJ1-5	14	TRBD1	CASNLDRGREPQHF	TGTGCCAGTAATCTGGACAGGGGGAGGGAGCCCCAGCATTTT
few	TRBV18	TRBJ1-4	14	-	CASSPQGTNEKLFF	TGTGCCAGCTCACCTCAGGGAACTAATGAAAAACTGTTTTTT
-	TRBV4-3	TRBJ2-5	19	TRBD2	CASSQWGQTSGARRETQYF	TGCGCCAGCAGCCAATGGGGGCAGACTAGCGGGGCTCGGCGGGAGACCCAGTACTTC
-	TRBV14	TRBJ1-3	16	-	CASSQPRDGSGNTIYF	TGTGCCAGCAGCCAGCCCCGCGATGGCTCTGGAAACACCATATATTTT
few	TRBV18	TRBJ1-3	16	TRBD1	CASSPPNRGGGNTIYF	TGTGCCAGCTCACCACCGAACAGGGGAGGCGGAAACACCATATATTTT
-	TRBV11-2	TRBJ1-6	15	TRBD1	CASRSEGARNSPLHF	TGTGCCAGCAGATCTGAGGGGGCGCGTAATTCACCCCTCCACTTT
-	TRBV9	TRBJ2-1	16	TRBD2	CASSSQGSGRSNEQFF	TGTGCCAGCAGCTCCCAAGGGAGCGGGAGAAGTAATGAGCAGTTCTTC
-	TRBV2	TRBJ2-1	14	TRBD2	CASRGTSGYNEQFF	TGTGCCAGCAGGGGGACTAGCGGTTACAATGAGCAGTTCTTC
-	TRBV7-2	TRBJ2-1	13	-	CASSLVGGNEQFF	TGTGCCAGCAGCTTAGTGGGGGGAAATGAGCAGTTCTTC
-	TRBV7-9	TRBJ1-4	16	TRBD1	CASSPVGTATNEKLFF	TGTGCCAGCAGCCCCGTTGGGACAGCAACTAATGAAAAACTGTTTTTT
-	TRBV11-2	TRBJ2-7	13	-	CASSLVLASEQYF	TGTGCCAGCAGCTTAGTGTTAGCCAGCGAGCAGTACTTC
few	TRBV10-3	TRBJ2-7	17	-	CAISESLANAQGYEQYF	TGTGCCATCAGTGAGTCTCTCGCGAATGCCCAGGGTTACGAGCAGTACTTC
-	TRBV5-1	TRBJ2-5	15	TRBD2	CASSFPGGAGETQYF	TGCGCCAGCAGCTTCCCGGGAGGAGCGGGGGAGACCCAGTACTTC
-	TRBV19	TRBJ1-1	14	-	CASSIGRDRGEAFF	TGTGCCAGTAGTATAGGGAGGGATAGGGGTGAAGCTTTCTTT
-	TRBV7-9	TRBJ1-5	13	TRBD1	CASSFQGDQPQHF	TGTGCCAGCAGCTTTCAGGGGGATCAGCCCCAGCATTTT
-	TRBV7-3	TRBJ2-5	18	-	CASSLGGGGGLSVETQYF	TGTGCCAGCAGCTTAGGGGGAGGCGGGGGCCTATCCGTAGAGACCCAGTACTTC
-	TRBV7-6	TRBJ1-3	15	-	CASSQTGSGGNTIYF	TGTGCCAGCAGCCAAACAGGGTCGGGTGGAAACACCATATATTTT
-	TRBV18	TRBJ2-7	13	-	CASSYGGFYEQYF	TGTGCCAGCTCATACGGGGGTTTCTACGAGCAGTACTTC
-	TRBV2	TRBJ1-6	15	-	CASSGDTLYNSPLHF	TGTGCCAGCAGTGGCGACACCCTGTATAATTCACCCCTCCACTTT
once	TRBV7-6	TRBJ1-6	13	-	CASSWQGNSPLHF	TGTGCCAGCAGTTGGCAGGGTAATTCACCCCTCCACTTT
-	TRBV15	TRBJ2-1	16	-	CATSRTHLPPYNEQFF	TGTGCCACCAGCAGGACACATTTGCCCCCATACAATGAGCAGTTCTTC
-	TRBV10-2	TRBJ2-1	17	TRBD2	CASSESGGLGGYNEQFF	TGCGCCAGCAGTGAGTCAGGGGGACTAGGGGGATACAATGAGCAGTTCTTC
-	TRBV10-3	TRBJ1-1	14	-	CAISAEGGDTEAFF	TGTGCCATCAGTGCTGAGGGTGGGGACACTGAAGCTTTCTTT
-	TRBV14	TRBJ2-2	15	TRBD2	CASSPTSGSTGELFF	TGTGCCAGCAGCCCCACTAGCGGGAGTACCGGGGAGCTGTTTTTT